This TCR beta chain derives from a study of T cell clusters in autoimmune cytopenias. Overall study results and limits: A dominant lymphoma-associated repertoire apparently masked the cluster-lack signature in secondary cytopenia versus chronic lymphocytic leukemia. TRB repertoire shifts in secondary cytopenia and chronic lymphocytic leukemia mostly reflected lymphoma, not autoimmunity. Clustering suggested that physiological T cell clusters were missing in primary autoimmune cytopenia patients. Exclusive TRB clusters were approximately 2.9-fold more numerous in healthy donors than in active autoimmune hepatitis.

Looked up from germline, CDR1 is SGHTA and CDR2 is FQGNSA. The length of the CDR3 is 13 residues. TRB was amplified by touch-down multiplex PCR, primer pools A and B combined. TCRdb re-called the multiplex PCR reads; every CDR3 protein appears as one record, without DNA. The sample table sets out 1,500 to 2,500 distinct CDR3 sequences. This clonotype is classed as medium-sized by frequency. No antigen is known for it. TRB amplification used roughly 250 ng of peripheral blood genomic DNA. The V call is TRBV7-2, the J call TRBJ2-5. The source is a human donor with an autoimmune cytopenia or autoimmune hepatitis (not recorded which). Sequenced material: peripheral blood. CDR3 amino acids: CASSLAMETTQYF.